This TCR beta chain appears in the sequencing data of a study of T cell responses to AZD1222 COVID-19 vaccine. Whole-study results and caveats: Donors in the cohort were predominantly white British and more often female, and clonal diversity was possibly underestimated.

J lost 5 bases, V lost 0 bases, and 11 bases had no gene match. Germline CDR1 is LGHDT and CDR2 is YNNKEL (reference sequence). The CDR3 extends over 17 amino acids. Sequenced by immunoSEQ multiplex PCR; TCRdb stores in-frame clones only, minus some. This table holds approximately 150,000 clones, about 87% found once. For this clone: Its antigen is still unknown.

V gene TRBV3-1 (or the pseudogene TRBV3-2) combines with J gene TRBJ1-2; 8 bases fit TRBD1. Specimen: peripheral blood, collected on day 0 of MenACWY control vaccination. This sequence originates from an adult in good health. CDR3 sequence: CASSQDNRGQDLYGYTF. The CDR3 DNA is TGTGCCAGCAGCCAAGATAATCGGGGACAGGACCTATATGGCTACACCTTC.